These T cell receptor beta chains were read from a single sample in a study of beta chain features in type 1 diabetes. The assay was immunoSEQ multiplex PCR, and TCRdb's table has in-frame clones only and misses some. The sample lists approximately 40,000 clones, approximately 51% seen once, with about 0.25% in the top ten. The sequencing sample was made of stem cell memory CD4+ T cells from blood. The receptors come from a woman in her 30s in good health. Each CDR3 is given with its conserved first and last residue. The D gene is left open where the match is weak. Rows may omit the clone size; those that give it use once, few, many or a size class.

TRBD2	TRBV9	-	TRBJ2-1	TGTGCCAGCAGCGTAGAGCTTGGACTAGCGGGAGGGACCTACAATGAGCAGTTCTTC	CASSVELGLAGGTYNEQFF
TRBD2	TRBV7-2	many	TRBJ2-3	TGTGCCAGCAGCCCCACCGGGACTAGAAGGACAGATACGCAGTATTTT	CASSPTGTRRTDTQYF
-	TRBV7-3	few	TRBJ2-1	TGTGCCAGCAGCCTTAGCAGCGGGTGGAATGAGCAGTTCTTC	CASSLSSGWNEQFF
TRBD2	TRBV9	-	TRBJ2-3	TGTGCCAGCGCCGTCACTAGCGGGAAGGATACGCAGTATTTT	CASAVTSGKDTQYF
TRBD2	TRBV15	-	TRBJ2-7	TGTGCCACCAGCAGAGGACTAGCGGGAGGTAACGAGCAGTACTTC	CATSRGLAGGNEQYF
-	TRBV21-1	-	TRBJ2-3	TGTGCCAGCAGCAAGGCCGGGACTAGCGGCTACACAGATACGCAGTATTTT	CASSKAGTSGYTDTQYF
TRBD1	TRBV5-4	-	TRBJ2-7	TGTGCCAGCAGCTTAGAACCGGGACAGGGTTTCTACGAGCAGTACTTC	CASSLEPGQGFYEQYF
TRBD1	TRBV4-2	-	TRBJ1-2	TGTGCCAGCAGCCAGGGGGGACAGGGGAATGGCTACACCTTC	CASSQGGQGNGYTF
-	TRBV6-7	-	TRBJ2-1	TGTGCCAGCACAAGGGGGATTTCGGCGACTTCGAATGAGCAGTTCTTC	CASTRGISATSNEQFF
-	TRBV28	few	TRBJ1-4	TGTGCCAGCAGTTTGGGCCAGCAAGAAGAAAAACTGTTTTTT	CASSLGQQEEKLFF
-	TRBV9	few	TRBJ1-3	TGTGCCAGCATCGATCCTGGGGAGGTCCCCGGGACGCACACCATATATTTT	CASIDPGEVPGTHTIYF
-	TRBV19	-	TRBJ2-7	TGTGCCAGTAGTGACGGTGGGGCAGGGAAAGTTTACGAGCAGTACTTC	CASSDGGAGKVYEQYF
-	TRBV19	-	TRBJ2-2	TGTGCCAGTAGTACGATCAACCGGGACACCGGGGAGCTGTTTTTT	CASSTINRDTGELFF
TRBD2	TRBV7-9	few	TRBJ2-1	TGTGCCAGCAGCTTCAGAACTAGCGGGGCTGGGAATGAGCAGTTCTTC	CASSFRTSGAGNEQFF
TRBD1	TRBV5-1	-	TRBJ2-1	TGCGCCAGCAGCTTGGACCACAGGGGTTCCTACAATGAGCAGTTCTTC	CASSLDHRGSYNEQFF
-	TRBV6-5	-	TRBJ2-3	TGTGCCAGCAGTAACGGGTTGGGCACAGATACGCAGTATTTT	CASSNGLGTDTQYF
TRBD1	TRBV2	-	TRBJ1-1	TGTGCCAGCAGTGAAGGACAGGGGTACACTGAAGCTTTCTTT	CASSEGQGYTEAFF
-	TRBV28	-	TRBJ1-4	TGTGCCAGCACCTCGGGACTGGGTGAAAAACTGTTTTTT	CASTSGLGEKLFF
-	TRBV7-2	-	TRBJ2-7	TGTGCCAGCAGCCAAGATGCCCCGCGATGGAGCTCCTACGAGCAGTACTTC	CASSQDAPRWSSYEQYF
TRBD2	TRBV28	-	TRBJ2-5	TGTGCCAGCAGTTTTTGGGGGACTAGCGGGAACCAAGAGACCCAGTACTTC	CASSFWGTSGNQETQYF
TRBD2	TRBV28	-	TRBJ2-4	TGTGCCAGCAGTCTAAGGCCAATAGCGGGACATATAAACATTCAGTACTTC	CASSLRPIAGHINIQYF
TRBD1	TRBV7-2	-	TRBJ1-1	TGTGCCAGCAGCTACCGGGACAGGGATATAACTGAAGCTTTCTTT	CASSYRDRDITEAFF
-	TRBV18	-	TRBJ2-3	TGTGCCAGCTCAACTTTTGCGGGAAAGGTTCCAGATACGCAGTATTTT	CASSTFAGKVPDTQYF
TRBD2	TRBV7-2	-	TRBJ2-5	TGTGCCAGCAGCCCCACCAGACTAGCGGGAGGGGAGACCCAGTACTTC	CASSPTRLAGGETQYF
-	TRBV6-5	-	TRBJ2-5	TGTGCCAGCAGTTACGTAACAGGTGCGGAGACCCAGTACTTC	CASSYVTGAETQYF
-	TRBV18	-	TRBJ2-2	TGTGCCAGCTCACCACAGTTCAGGGACACCGGGGAGCTGTTTTTT	CASSPQFRDTGELFF
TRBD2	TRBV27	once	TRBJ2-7	TGTGCCAGCACCGGGCTAGCGGGTTACGAGCAGTACTTC	CASTGLAGYEQYF
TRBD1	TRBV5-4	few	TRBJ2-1	TGTGCCAGCAGCCTCGACAGGGGGATCTACAATGAGCAGTTCTTC	CASSLDRGIYNEQFF
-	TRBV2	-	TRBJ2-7	TGTGCCAGCAACCGGGACTCGGGAGTCTACGAGCAGTACTTC	CASNRDSGVYEQYF